This TCR beta chain originates from a study of T cell repertoires in cytomegalovirus infection. Looking at the study overall: Recently described HLA-C-restricted plus well-studied HLA-B-restricted CMV epitopes were used. It was the public TCR beta signatures that indicated both CMV infection and matching HLA type. Study-level findings and limits: Clonotype analysis showed dominance of the ex vivo response by HLA-C-restricted CMV-specific TCR beta clonotypes. The study identified carriers of CMV plus the relevant HLA from cumulative public TCR beta family frequency.

V lost 3 bases and J lost 12, with 12 bases in between. The CDR3 spans 12 residues. Germline V CDR1 and CDR2: SGHDN, FVKESK. MiXCR, applied by TCRdb to the reads, yields one record per CDR3 protein. The data contain a few hundred thousand distinct CDR3 sequences, almost 30% of them singletons. Details on this clonotype: The target antigen is unknown.

This material consisted of cultured PBMCs, taken from culture after CMV antigen stimulation. The sequence derives from a human donor in good health (CMV status not recorded). Some clones in this sample may be carry-over from other donors' samples. The J gene is TRBJ2-1, the V gene TRBV14, with a tentative D call TRBD2 (6 bases). In nucleotides, the CDR3 is TGTGCCAGCAGCCAGGACTACCTGGGGCAGTTCTTC. Its protein product is CASSQDYLGQFF.